The 15 T cell receptor beta chains presented below share a single source sample, sequenced in a study of blood T cell repertoires in COVID-19. Here immunoSEQ multiplex PCR was the method, and the copy in TCRdb shows in-frame clones only, minus some. Seen here are approximately 120,000 clones, about 84% observed once, and the top ten hold about 5.7%. The specimen was peripheral blood. These receptors came from a human donor in a cohort sampled during active COVID-19.

In DNA form, the CDR3 reads TGTGCCACCAGCAGGGTGGGCAGGGGCGAAAGCACCTTC. This codes for CATSRVGRGESTF. This sequence joins TRBV15 and TRBJ1-2; TRBD1 might be the D (6 bases). The germline V gene has CDR1 LNHNV and CDR2 YYDKDF (reference sequence). The germline V and J ends were trimmed by 3 bases and 13 bases, with 18 bases remaining between them. This CDR3 has 13 amino acids.

The chain links TRBV7-2 to TRBJ2-4; the match to TRBD2 covers 10 bases. This CDR3 has 16 residues. Unmatched junction bases numbered 8, after V lost 5 bases and J lost 4 bases. Germline V gene data show CDR1 as SGHTA and CDR2 as FQGNSA. The CDR3 here is CASSPGTSAKKNIQYF. CDR3 sequence (DNA): TGTGCCAGCAGCCCCGGGACTAGCGCCAAAAAAAACATTCAGTACTTC.

With respect to this clone: The sample carries other DNA sequences with the same CDR3. The chain uses TRBV18 and TRBJ1-5, with D maybe TRBD1 (5 bases). V was cut by 1 base and J by 5 bases, with 9 bases left in between. The CDR3 contains 14 residues. Germline V gene data show CDR1 as KGHSH and CDR2 as LQKENI. The CDR3 is CASSPQGGDQPQHF. CDR3 coding DNA: TGTGCCAGCTCACCACAGGGAGGGGATCAGCCCCAGCATTTT.

This chain links TRBV27 with TRBJ2-3, with 7 bases that match TRBD2. CDR1 MNHEY and CDR2 SMNVEV come from the germline V gene (reference sequence). The CDR3 has 14 amino acids. Trimming removed 3 bases from V and 2 bases from J; junction bases left unmatched: 2. CDR3 residues: CASSLTSITDTQYF. CDR3 bases: TGTGCCAGCAGTTTGACTAGCATCACAGATACGCAGTATTTT.

The chain combines TRBV9 with TRBJ2-3; 8 positions match TRBD2. The CDR3 spans 16 residues. Per the germline V gene, CDR1 is SGDLS and CDR2 is YYNGEE. Trimming took 0 bases from V and 2 from J; bases not matched to a gene: 5. The CDR3 DNA reads TGTGCCAGCAGCGTAGATAGCGGGATGTACACAGATACGCAGTATTTT. Protein sequence: CASSVDSGMYTDTQYF.

The chain carries TRBV9 and TRBJ2-2; 8 positions agree with TRBD2. From germline, CDR1 is SGDLS and CDR2 YYNGEE. Trimming cost V 4 bases and J 4 bases; bases outside gene matches: 9. This CDR3 comprises 16 residues. The CDR3 nucleotides read TGTGCCAGCAGCCTCAGAAGCGGGGGAGGCACCGGGGAGCTGTTTTTT. Translated: CASSLRSGGGTGELFF.

This clone has just one count. The rearrangement links TRBV28 to TRBJ1-5; 7 positions match TRBD1. Unmatched junction bases numbered 5, after V lost 3 bases and J lost 0 bases. The CDR3 length is 16 residues. Per germline, CDR1 MDHEN and CDR2 SYDVKM. The CDR3 spells CASSFTGTVSNQPQHF. CDR3 nucleotides: TGTGCCAGCAGTTTTACCGGGACAGTTAGCAATCAGCCCCAGCATTTT.

The chain recombines TRBV3-1 (or the pseudogene TRBV3-2) with TRBJ2-5; TRBD2 matches 15 bases. The trim removed 4 bases at V and 4 bases at J, leaving 1 base unmatched. The CDR3 extends over 15 amino acids. The germline V gene has CDR1 LGHDT and CDR2 YNNKEL (reference sequence). CDR3 residues: CASSRGLAGGETQYF. The CDR3 region has the DNA TGTGCCAGCAGCCGGGGACTAGCGGGAGGAGAGACCCAGTACTTC.

The chain links TRBV6-6 to TRBJ2-5, with 9 bases matching TRBD2. The CDR3 has 14 residues. Germline V gene sequence: CDR1 MNHNY, CDR2 SVGAGI (reference sequence). The V and J ends lost 5 bases and 6 bases, in that order; junction bases with no gene match: 7. The CDR3 spells CASSDSGRGQTQYF. In nucleotides, the CDR3 is TGTGCCAGCAGTGATAGCGGGAGAGGGCAGACCCAGTACTTC.

The chain recombines TRBV29-1 with TRBJ2-7, with 9 bases identical to TRBD1. V shed 5 bases and J 3 bases; nucleotides not matched to a gene: 5. The CDR3 loop spans 13 amino acids. Germline CDR1 SQVTM, CDR2 ANQGSEA. This CDR3 reads CSVHGTGSYEQYF. The CDR3 region has the DNA TGCAGCGTTCACGGGACAGGGAGCTACGAGCAGTACTTC.

The rearrangement joins TRBV6-6 to TRBJ2-4, with 10 bases identical to TRBD2. The CDR3 runs to 20 residues. V was pared by 5 bases and J by 1 base, with 17 bases of the junction left unmatched. The germline V gene has CDR1 MNHNY and CDR2 SVGAGI (reference sequence). The CDR3 loop is CASSRFRQIAGGLAKNIQYF. The CDR3 region has the DNA TGTGCCAGCAGTCGATTCCGGCAGATAGCGGGAGGACTGGCCAAAAACATTCAGTACTTC.

The chain is built from TRBV11-2 and TRBJ2-2, with a weak D call TRBD1 (6 bases). The ends were cut back, 2 bases at V and 7 bases at J, with 14 bases in the middle. The CDR3 sequence is 15 residues long. Germline V gene lookup returns CDR1 SGHAT and CDR2 FQNNGV. The CDR3 bases are TGTGCCAGCAGCTTATTGGGGGCAGTTATCGGGGAGCTGTTTTTT. Amino acid sequence: CASSLLGAVIGELFF.

The rearrangement links TRBV6-6 to TRBJ1-1; maybe TRBD1 (6 bases). In germline, CDR1 is MNHNY, CDR2 SVGAGI (reference sequence). This CDR3 spans 14 amino acids. V was shortened by 6 bases and J by 1 base, with 12 bases between the two germline ends. The CDR3 nucleotides are TGTGCCAGCAGCTTAGGACAGACGAACACTGAAGCTTTCTTT. Translating gives CASSLGQTNTEAFF.

There are a few counts of this clone. The chain couples TRBV4-3 to TRBJ1-4; 11 bases are a match to TRBD1. The ends lost 2 bases at V and 4 bases at J; junction bases unmatched: 12. The germline CDR1 and CDR2 sequences are LGHNA and YSLEER. The CDR3 has 19 amino acids. The CDR3 region has the DNA TGCGCCAGCAGCCAACGGACAGGGGGCGCGTATCATGGTAATGAAAAACTGTTTTTT. Amino acid sequence: CASSQRTGGAYHGNEKLFF.

This clone has a single count. The chain couples TRBV10-3 to TRBJ2-2; TRBD1 might be the D (5 bases). This CDR3 has 13 amino acids. Trimming cost V 8 bases and J 4 bases, with 11 bases left between them. Germline CDR1 and CDR2: ENHRY and SYGVKD. CDR3 loop: CAIGQGSTGELFF. The DNA for the CDR3 is TGTGCCATCGGGCAGGGTAGCACCGGGGAGCTGTTTTTT.